The 5 T cell receptor beta chains reported below all come from one sample, sequenced in a study of OX40 agonist ivuxolimab in advanced cancers. Clones were sequenced by immunoSEQ multiplex PCR, and TCRdb holds only the in-frame ones, with some missing. Here the sample spans some 66,000 clones, roughly 73% being singletons. The sample in question was CD4+ or CD8+ T cells sorted from blood, obtained in a trial of the OX40 agonist ivuxolimab. These receptors were collected from an adult with an advanced solid tumor such as melanoma, head and neck, liver or kidney cancer.

V usage is TRBV25-1 and J usage is TRBJ1-5; TRBD1 agrees at 11 bases. The V gene end was trimmed by 3 bases and the J gene end by 2 bases; junction bases not matched to a gene: 6. The germline CDR1 and CDR2 sequences are MGHDK and SYGVNS. The CDR3 is 17 residues long. CDR3 residues: CASSDGQGAIGNQPQHF. The CDR3 DNA follows: TGTGCCAGCAGTGATGGACAGGGGGCTATAGGCAATCAGCCCCAGCATTTT. Supplemented by reference TRBV25-1 and TRBJ1-5, the full variable domain reads EADIYQTPRYLVIGTGKKITLECSQTMGHDKMYWYQQDPGMELHLIHYSYGVNSTEKGDLSSESTVSRIRTEHFPLTLESARPSHTSQYLCASSDGQGAIGNQPQHFGDGTRLSIL.

This chain connects TRBV5-8 to TRBJ2-5; TRBD1 might be the D (5 bases). The CDR3 is 16 amino acids. CDR1 and CDR2 from the germline V gene are SGHTS and YDEGEE. The V and J ends lost 3 bases and 5 bases respectively, with 20 bases between them. This CDR3 is CASSSGPRGGDETQYF. CDR3 nucleotides: TGTGCCAGCAGCTCTGGACCTAGGGGTGGGGATGAGACCCAGTACTTC.

V and J are TRBV6-5 and TRBJ2-2; D is ambiguous. Germline values: CDR1 MNHEY, CDR2 SVGAGI. This CDR3 contains 16 residues. V dropped 2 bases and J dropped 0 bases, with 10 bases sitting between them. CDR3 sequence (DNA): TGTGCCAGCAGTTACGCCTCTGCCACGAACACCGGGGAGCTGTTTTTT. Amino acids: CASSYASATNTGELFF.

The chain carries TRBV4-2 and TRBJ2-3, with D tentatively TRBD1 or TRBD2 (7 bases each). The CDR3 has 16 residues. V was pared by 4 bases and J by 5 bases, with 19 bases between. CDR1 is LGHNA and CDR2 is YNFKEQ in the germline V gene. The CDR3 DNA sequence: TGTGCCAGCAGCCCGTTGGGAGGGGGCGAGTTAGATACGCAGTATTTT. It specifies CASSPLGGGELDTQYF.

V is TRBV30 and J is TRBJ2-5; D not resolved. This CDR3 is 12 amino acids long. CDR1 is GTSNPN and CDR2 is SVGIG in the germline V gene (reference sequence). Between the trimmed V and J ends, which lost 0 bases and 5 bases, there was a span of 7 bases. CDR3 DNA: TGTGCCTGGAGTGTAACCCGGGAGACCCAGTACTTC. Encoded protein: CAWSVTRETQYF.